This TCR beta chain was observed in a study of response to subunit inactivated influenza vaccine. Comment on this clonotype: As yet, its antigen is unknown.

Notes on the study in general: The authors suggested that every seasonal influenza vaccination recruits few new T cells.

TCRdb independently ran MiXCR on the RT-PCR reads; one entry per CDR3 protein. The sample carries fewer than 600,000 distinct CDR3 sequences, approximately 7.2% recorded once. Deletions cut 5 bases from V and 7 bases from J, with 20 bases between. This CDR3 contains 15 residues. The source of this sequence is a man aged 45 to 75 who received an inactivated influenza vaccine. The source material was PBMCs from blood, sampled roughly 24 months after vaccination. The chain joins TRBV12-3 or TRBV12-4 to TRBJ1-2; a weak D match, TRBD1 (6 bases). The CDR3 nucleotides read TGTGCCAGCAGTCTCACCCCGGGGGCAGCCGCTGGCTACACCTTC. Translation gives CASSLTPGAAAGYTF.